This T cell receptor beta chain was sequenced during a study of beta chain features in type 1 diabetes. Overall study context: The number of sorted cells examined across all samples was some 99 million. The study's findings and limits: Researchers cautioned that cDNA sequencing could over-represent cells with high TCR expression. Possible PCR preference for shorter templates applied equally to patients and controls.

Note on this clone: Its antigen is unidentified.

This CDR3 has 16 residues. V lost 7 bases to trimming and J lost 4 bases; unmatched junction nucleotides: 12. Reverse transcription of all isolated RNA meant that expressed TCRB transcripts were sequenced. The assay was immunoSEQ multiplex PCR, and TCRdb's table has in-frame clones only and misses some. The sample has hundreds of thousands of clones; around 15% are singletons. Sequencing was performed on naive CD4+ T cells from blood. This clonotype was obtained from a young man in good health. V usage is TRBV23-1 and J usage is TRBJ1-2, with 10 positions matching TRBD1. TRBV23-1 is labeled an ORF, and its function is uncertain. Written as DNA, the CDR3 is TGCGCCAGCATCAGGACAGGGGGAATTCGGGGCTATGGCTACACCTTC. Protein: CASIRTGGIRGYGYTF.